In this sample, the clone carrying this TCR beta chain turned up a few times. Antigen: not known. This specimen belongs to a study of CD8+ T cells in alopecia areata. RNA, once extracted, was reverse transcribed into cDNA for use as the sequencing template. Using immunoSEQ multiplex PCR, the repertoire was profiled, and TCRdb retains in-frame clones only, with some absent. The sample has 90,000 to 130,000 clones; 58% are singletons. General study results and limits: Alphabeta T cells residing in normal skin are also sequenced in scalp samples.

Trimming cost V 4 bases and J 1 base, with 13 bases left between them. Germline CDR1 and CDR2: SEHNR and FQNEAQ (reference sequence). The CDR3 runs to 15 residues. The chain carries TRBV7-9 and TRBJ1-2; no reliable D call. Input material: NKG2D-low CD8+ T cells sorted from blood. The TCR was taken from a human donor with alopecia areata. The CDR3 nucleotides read TGTGCCAGCAGCTCCGCCGCGGGGAATAACTATGGCTACACCTTC. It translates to CASSSAAGNNYGYTF.